This T cell receptor (beta chain) appears in the sequencing data of a study of T cells expressing NK-cell markers. The overall study: Beta-chain profiling covered CD3+CD56+NKG2C+, CD3+CD56+NKG2C- and CD3+CD56-NKG2C+ sorted subsets. The authors sequenced eight donors, of whom seven were HCMV-seropositive and one was seronegative.

Germline CDR1 DFQATT, CDR2 SNEGSKA (reference sequence). This CDR3 contains 12 residues. Each CDR3 protein gets one entry in TCRdb, which reprocessed the 5' RACE reads and gives no DNA. Its clone listing holds 400,000 to 550,000 distinct CDR3 sequences. Concerning this clonotype itself: Its matching antigen is unknown.

Study-wide findings and caveats: In a group of roughly 6 donors, dominant NKG2C+ clonotypes represented 1.0-7.0% of CD8+ T cells. In a few donors, dominant clonotypes made up about 25-60.1% of CD3+CD56-NKG2C+ cells.

The sequence was obtained from a woman aged 18 to 69 in good health. This chain joins TRBV20-1 and TRBJ2-7; TCRdb returns TRBD1, unconfirmable since there is no DNA. The sequencing input was blood T cells: a sorted CD56 or NKG2C T cell subset, CD4+ or CD8+ T cells, or bulk PBMC T cells (not recorded which). CDR3 protein: CSASQGGYEQYF.